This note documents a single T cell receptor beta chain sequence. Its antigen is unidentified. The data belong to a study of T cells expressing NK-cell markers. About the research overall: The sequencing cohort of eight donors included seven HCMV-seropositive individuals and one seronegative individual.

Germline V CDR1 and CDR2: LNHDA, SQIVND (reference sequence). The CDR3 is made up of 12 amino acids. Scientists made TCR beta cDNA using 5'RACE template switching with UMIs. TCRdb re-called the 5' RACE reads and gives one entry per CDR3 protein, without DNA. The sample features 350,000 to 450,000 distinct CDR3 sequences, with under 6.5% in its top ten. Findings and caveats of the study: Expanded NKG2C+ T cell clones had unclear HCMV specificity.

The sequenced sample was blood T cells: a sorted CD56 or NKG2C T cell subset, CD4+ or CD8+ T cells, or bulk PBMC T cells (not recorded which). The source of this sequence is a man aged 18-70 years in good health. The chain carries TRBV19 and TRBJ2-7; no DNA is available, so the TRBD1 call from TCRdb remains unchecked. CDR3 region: CASRQPPQEQYF.